This T cell receptor beta chain stems from a study of T cell changes during pregnancy in multiple sclerosis. Trimming took off 2 bases at V and 4 bases at J, with 12 bases between the two ends. Per germline, CDR1 MNHEY and CDR2 SMNVEV (reference sequence). The CDR3 length is 15 residues. This table comes from immunoSEQ multiplex PCR, and its TCRdb copy is limited to in-frame clones, with some not included. The sample lists 50,000 to 60,000 clones, over 75% occurring once. The genes are TRBV27 and TRBJ1-5; the D is unclear. The source material was peripheral blood, sampled in the first trimester of pregnancy. The origin of this receptor is a female donor in good health, enrolled as a control in a pregnancy study. CDR3 sequence reads: CASSLGVDSNQPQHF. The CDR3, as DNA: TGTGCCAGCAGTTTAGGGGTGGACTCAAATCAGCCCCAGCATTTT.